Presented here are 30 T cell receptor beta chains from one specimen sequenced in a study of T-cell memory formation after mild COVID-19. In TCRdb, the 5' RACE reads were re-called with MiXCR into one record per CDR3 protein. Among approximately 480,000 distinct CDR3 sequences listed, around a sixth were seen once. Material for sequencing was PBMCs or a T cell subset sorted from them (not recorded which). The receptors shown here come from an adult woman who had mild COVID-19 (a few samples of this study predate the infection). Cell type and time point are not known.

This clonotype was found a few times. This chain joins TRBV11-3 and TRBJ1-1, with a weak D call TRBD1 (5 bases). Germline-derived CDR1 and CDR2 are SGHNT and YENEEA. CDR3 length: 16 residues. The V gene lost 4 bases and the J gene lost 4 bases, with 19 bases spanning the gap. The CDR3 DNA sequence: TGTGCCAGCAGCTCCGGTGGGGCTACCGCGAGCACTGAAGCTTTCTTT. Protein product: CASSSGGATASTEAFF.

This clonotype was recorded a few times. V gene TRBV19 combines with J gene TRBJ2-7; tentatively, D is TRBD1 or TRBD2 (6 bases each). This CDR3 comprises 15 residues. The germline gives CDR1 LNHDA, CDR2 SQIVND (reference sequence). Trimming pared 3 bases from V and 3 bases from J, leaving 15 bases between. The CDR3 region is CASSIGPGAVYEQYF. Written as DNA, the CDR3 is TGTGCCAGTAGTATCGGTCCGGGGGCCGTCTACGAGCAGTACTTC.

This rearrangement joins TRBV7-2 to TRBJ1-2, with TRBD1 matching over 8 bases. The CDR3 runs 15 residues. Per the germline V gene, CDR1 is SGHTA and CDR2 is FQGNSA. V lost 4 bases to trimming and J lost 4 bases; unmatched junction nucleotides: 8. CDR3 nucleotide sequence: TGTGCCAGCAGCTCGCCAGACAGGGGTGGCTATGGCTACACCTTC. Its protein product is CASSSPDRGGYGYTF.

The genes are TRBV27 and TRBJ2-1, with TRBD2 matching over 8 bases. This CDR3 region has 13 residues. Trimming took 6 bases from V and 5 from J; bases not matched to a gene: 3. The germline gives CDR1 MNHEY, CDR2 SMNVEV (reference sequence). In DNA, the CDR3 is TGTGCCAGCAGGAAGCGGGAGAACAATGAGCAGTTCTTC. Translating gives CASRKRENNEQFF.

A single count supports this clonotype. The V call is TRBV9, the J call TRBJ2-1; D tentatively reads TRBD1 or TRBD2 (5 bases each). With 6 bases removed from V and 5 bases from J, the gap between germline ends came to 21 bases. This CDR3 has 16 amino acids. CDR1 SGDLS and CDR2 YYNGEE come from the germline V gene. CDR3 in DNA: TGTGCCAGCAACTATAGTCCGGGACGGAATGACAATGAGCAGTTCTTC. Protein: CASNYSPGRNDNEQFF.

CDR3 nucleotide sequence: TGTGCCACGGACAGGGGGCTCTTGGCGTACACCGGGGAGCTGTTTTTT. Translation gives CATDRGLLAYTGELFF. This chain links TRBV19 with TRBJ2-2; 11 bases line up with TRBD1. The V gene end was trimmed by 10 bases and the J gene end by 3 bases; junction bases not matched to a gene: 10. CDR1 is LNHDA, CDR2 SQIVND, per germline (reference sequence). The CDR3 spans 16 residues.

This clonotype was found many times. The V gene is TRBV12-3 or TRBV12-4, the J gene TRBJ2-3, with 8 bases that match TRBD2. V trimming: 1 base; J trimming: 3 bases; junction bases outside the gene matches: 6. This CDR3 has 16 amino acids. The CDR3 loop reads CASSLGTSRRTDTQYF. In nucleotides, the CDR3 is TGTGCCAGCAGTTTAGGGACTAGCAGGCGTACAGATACGCAGTATTTT.

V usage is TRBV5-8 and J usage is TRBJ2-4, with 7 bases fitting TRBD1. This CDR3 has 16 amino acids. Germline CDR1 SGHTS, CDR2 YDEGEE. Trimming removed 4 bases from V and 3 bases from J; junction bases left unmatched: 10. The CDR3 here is CASSTPPAGGKNIQYF. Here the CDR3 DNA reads TGTGCCAGCAGCACTCCTCCGGCAGGGGGCAAAAACATTCAGTACTTC.

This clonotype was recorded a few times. Here the CDR3 reads CASSPGTLAIGELFF. In DNA, the CDR3 is TGTGCCAGCAGCCCTGGGACTCTAGCGATCGGGGAGCTGTTTTTT. The rearrangement uses TRBV7-8 and TRBJ2-2; D possibly corresponds to TRBD2 (6 bases). Germline values: CDR1 SGHVS, CDR2 FQNEAQ. V was clipped by 5 bases and J by 7 bases, with 17 bases between them. The CDR3 totals 15 residues.

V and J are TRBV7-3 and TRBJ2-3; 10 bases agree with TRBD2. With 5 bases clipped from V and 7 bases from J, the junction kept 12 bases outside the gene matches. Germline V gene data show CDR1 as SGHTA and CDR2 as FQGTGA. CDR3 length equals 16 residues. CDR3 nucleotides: TGTGCCAGCAGCCTCGACCTGGCTAGCGGGAGTTATACGCAGTATTTT. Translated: CASSLDLASGSYTQYF.

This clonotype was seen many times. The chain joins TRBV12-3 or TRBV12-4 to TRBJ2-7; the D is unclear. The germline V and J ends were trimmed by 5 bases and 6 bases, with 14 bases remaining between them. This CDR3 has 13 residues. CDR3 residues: CASSPGRSTEQYF. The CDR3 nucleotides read TGTGCCAGCAGTCCGGGTCGATCCACCGAGCAGTACTTC.

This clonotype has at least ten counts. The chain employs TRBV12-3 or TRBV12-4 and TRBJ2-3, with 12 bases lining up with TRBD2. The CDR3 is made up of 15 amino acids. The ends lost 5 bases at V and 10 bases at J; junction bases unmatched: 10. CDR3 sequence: CASSPPLAGGPPQYF. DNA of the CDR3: TGTGCCAGCAGTCCTCCTCTAGCGGGAGGGCCCCCGCAGTATTTT.

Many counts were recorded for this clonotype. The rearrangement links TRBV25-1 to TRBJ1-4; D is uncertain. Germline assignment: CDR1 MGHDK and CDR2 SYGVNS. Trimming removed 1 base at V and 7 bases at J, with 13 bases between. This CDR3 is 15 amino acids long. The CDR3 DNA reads TGTGCCAGCAGTGAATTCGGTGGGGTGATTGAAAAACTGTTTTTT. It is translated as CASSEFGGVIEKLFF.

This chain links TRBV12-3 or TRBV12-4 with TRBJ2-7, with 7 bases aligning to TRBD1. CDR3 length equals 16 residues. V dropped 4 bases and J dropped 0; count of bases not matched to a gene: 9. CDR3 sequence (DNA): TGTGCCAGCAGTTCGCGATACAGGGGAAGCTCCTACGAGCAGTACTTC. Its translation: CASSSRYRGSSYEQYF.

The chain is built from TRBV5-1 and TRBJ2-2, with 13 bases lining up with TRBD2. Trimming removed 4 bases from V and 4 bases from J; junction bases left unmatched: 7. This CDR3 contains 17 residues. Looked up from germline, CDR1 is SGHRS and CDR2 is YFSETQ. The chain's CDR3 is CASSPGLAGALTGELFF. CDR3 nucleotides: TGCGCCAGCAGCCCAGGACTAGCGGGGGCCCTCACCGGGGAGCTGTTTTTT.

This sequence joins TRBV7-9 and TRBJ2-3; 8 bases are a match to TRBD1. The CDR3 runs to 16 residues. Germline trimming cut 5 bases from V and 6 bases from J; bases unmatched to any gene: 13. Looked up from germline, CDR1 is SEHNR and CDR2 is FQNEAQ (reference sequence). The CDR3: CASSRAGQVPTDTQYF. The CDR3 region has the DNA TGTGCCAGCAGCCGTGCGGGACAGGTCCCCACGGATACGCAGTATTTT.

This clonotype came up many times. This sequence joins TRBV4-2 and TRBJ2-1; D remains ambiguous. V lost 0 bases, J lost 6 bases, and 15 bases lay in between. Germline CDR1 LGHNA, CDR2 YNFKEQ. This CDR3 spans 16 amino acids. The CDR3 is CASSQDLNPRINEQFF. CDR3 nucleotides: TGTGCCAGCAGCCAAGATTTAAATCCCCGGATCAATGAGCAGTTCTTC.

DNA of the CDR3: TGTGCCAGACTCAATGAGCAGTTCTTC. Translation gives CARLNEQFF. This rearrangement joins TRBV7-3 to TRBJ2-1, with D hard to call. With 9 bases removed from V and 6 bases from J, the gap between germline ends came to 3 bases. CDR3 length: 9 amino acids. Germline CDR1 SGHTA, CDR2 FQGTGA.

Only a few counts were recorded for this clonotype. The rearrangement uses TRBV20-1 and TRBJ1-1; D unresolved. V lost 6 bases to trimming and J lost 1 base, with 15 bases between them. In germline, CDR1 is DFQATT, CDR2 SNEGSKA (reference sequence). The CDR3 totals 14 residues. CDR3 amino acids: CSARLTGTNTEAFF. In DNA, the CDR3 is TGCAGTGCACGGCTGACCGGTACGAACACTGAAGCTTTCTTT.

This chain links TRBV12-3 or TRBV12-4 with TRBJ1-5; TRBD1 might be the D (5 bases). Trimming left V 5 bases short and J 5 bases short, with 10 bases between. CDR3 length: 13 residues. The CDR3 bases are TGTGCCAGCAGTGACCCGGGGGATCAGCCCCAGCATTTT. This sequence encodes CASSDPGDQPQHF.

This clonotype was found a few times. The CDR3 is CASSFPGANVGETQYF. The CDR3 region has the DNA TGCGCCAGCAGCTTCCCGGGAGCTAACGTGGGAGAGACCCAGTACTTC. V and J are TRBV5-1 and TRBJ2-5; possibly TRBD2 for D (6 bases). V dropped 2 bases and J dropped 4 bases, with 18 bases sitting between them. Germline V gene sequence: CDR1 SGHRS, CDR2 YFSETQ. This CDR3 is 16 amino acids long.

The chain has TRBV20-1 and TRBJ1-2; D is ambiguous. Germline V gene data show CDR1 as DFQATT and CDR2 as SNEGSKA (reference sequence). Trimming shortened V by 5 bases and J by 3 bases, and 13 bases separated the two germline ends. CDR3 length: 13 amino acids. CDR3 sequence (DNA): TGCAGTGCTTGGGCGGAGGCGGACTATGGCTACACCTTC. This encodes CSAWAEADYGYTF.

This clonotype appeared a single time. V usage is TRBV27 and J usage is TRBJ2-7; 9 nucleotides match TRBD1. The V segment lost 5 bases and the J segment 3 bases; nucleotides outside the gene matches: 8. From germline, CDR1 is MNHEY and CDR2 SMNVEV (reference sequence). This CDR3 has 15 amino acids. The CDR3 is CASSLTGQGNYEQYF. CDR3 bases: TGTGCCAGCAGTCTGACGGGACAGGGAAACTACGAGCAGTACTTC.

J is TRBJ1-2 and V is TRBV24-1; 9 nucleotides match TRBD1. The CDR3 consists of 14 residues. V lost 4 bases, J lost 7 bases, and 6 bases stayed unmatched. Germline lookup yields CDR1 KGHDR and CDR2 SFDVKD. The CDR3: CATSDDRGAIGYTF. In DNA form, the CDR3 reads TGTGCCACCAGTGACGACAGGGGGGCTATTGGCTACACCTTC.

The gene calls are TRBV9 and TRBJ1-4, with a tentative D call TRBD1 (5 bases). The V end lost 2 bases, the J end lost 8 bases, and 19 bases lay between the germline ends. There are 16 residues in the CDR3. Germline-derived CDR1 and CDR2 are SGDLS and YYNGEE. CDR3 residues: CASSVGEGPSGEKLFF. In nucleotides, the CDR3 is TGTGCCAGCAGCGTCGGAGAGGGACCTAGCGGAGAAAAACTGTTTTTT. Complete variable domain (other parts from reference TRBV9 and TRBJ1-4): DSGVTQTPKHLITATGQRVTLRCSPRSGDLSVYWYQQSLDQGLQFLIQYYNGEERAKGNILERFSAQQFPDLHSELNLSSLELGDSALYFCASSVGEGPSGEKLFFGSGTQLSVL.

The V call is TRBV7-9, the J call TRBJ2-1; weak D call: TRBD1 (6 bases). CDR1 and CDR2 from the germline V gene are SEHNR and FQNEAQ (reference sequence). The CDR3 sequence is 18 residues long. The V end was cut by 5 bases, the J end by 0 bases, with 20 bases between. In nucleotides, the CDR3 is TGTGCCAGCAGCGATCCAGATTGGGGGCCCAGCTCCTACAATGAGCAGTTCTTC. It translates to CASSDPDWGPSSYNEQFF.

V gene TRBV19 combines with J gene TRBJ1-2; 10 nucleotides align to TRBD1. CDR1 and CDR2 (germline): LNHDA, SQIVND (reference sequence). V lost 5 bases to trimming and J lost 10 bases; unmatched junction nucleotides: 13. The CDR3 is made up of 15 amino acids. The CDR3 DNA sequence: TGTGCCAGTAGTTCCCTCGCCGGGACAGGGGAAGACTACACCTTC. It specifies CASSSLAGTGEDYTF.

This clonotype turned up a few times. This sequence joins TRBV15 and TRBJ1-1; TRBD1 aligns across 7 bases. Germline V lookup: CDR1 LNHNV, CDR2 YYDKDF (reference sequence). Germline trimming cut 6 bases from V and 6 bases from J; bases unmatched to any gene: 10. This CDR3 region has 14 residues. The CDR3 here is CATREQGRASEAFF. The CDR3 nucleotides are TGTGCCACCAGGGAACAGGGGAGGGCGTCTGAAGCTTTCTTT.

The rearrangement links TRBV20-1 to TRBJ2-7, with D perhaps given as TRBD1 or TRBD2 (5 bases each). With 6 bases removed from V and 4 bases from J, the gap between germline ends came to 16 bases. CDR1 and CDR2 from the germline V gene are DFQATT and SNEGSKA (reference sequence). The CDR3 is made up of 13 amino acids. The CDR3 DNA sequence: TGCAGTGCCCTAGAACCGGGGCCGTACGAGCAGTACTTC. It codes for CSALEPGPYEQYF.

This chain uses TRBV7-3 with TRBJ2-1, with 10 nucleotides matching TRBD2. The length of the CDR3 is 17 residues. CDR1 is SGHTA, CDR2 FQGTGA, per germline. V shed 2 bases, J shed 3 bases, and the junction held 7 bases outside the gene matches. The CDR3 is CASSLGSAGGYYNEQFF. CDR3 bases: TGTGCCAGCAGCTTAGGATCAGCGGGGGGGTACTACAATGAGCAGTTCTTC.